This T cell receptor beta chain came from a study of shared clonotypes between healthy human individuals (dated by TCRdb to 2020 to 2021). The study in broad terms: A few men and two women, aged 18 to 49 years, made up the cohort. To increase sequencing depth and limit assay-specific biases, TCR repertoire library preparation and sequencing were carried out by different laboratories using diverse techniques. Per donor, three plates each were used for CD4 naive and CD4 memory, two for CD8 naive, and one for CD8 memory. Each donor's leukapheresis produced roughly between roughly 0.85 and 10 billion PBMCs. The study deeply sequenced blood TCR repertoires of about 5 healthy adults to estimate repertoire size and the extent of clonotype sharing between individuals. On the study overall, not on this receptor specifically: Compared with non-shared clonotypes, clonotypes shared by all four sorted-subset donors had higher generation probabilities. Because the study included only a small number of donors, the genetic and exposure-history diversity represented was limited. Naive subsets generally had larger estimated clonotype richness than memory subsets. Pairwise subsampling indicated that sequencing depth was expected to affect the degree of clonotype sharing among donors. Sampling was restricted to blood, and TCR repertoires in tissues likely differ from the TCR repertoires found in blood. Across a few donors, about 4.5% of naive CD4, 3% to 3.5% of naive CD8, 2% to 2.5% of memory CD4, and approximately 0.4% of memory CD8 clonotypes were shared. Even with the large sequencing depth, rarefaction of the sorted-subset datasets indicated that sequencing was incomplete.

A note on this clone: Its recognized antigen is unknown. Per-nucleotide qualities are absent, and no much larger clonotype sits a single base away.

Healthy HIV-negative adults with no recently reported acute infections or vaccinations were included as donors. Only Caucasian adults living in Nashville, Tennessee, USA were represented among the donors. Magnetic negative selection was used to enrich CD4+ T cells, after which naive cells were positively selected on CD45RA and the negative fraction became the memory subset. After blood collection by leukapheresis, PBMCs were isolated using Ficoll-Histopaque density gradient centrifugation and then cryopreserved in the vapor phase of liquid nitrogen. Analytical flow cytometry was used to check the purity and quantity of every magnetically sorted T cell population. Each sorted fraction had its genomic DNA isolated and then quantified by UV absorbance on a Nanodrop 2000c. The CDR3 holds 10 amino acids from the cysteine to the phenylalanine. Of the read, only the CDR3 DNA is kept; its 30 bases are in frame from base 1. The germline V gene yields MDHEN for CDR1 and SYDVKM for CDR2. Trimming removed 8 bases from V and 4 bases from J, leaving 6 bases between the germline ends.

Using the deep immunoSEQ assay, TCR CDR3 regions were amplified from genomic DNA by multiplex PCR. Extracted genomic DNA from each cell subset was distributed evenly across all wells of several immunoSEQ 96-well plates, and each plate was treated as a replicate. For sorted subsets, approximately 190 ng of genomic DNA, equivalent to 25,000 to 30,000 T cell genomes, went into each replicate PCR. Purified libraries were measured with a Qubit 3.0 fluorometer, size-checked on a Bioanalyzer 2100, and measured again with the KAPA Library Quantification kit. A separate single-read 150-cycle Illumina NextSeq 550 flow cell was used to sequence each immunoSEQ 96-well plate. The authors processed their data as follows. Because the immunoSEQ output held only junctional sequences and lacked quality scores, the filtering could not match the filtering applied to full-length reads. To assign V/J genes and CDR3, sequences were annotated using PyIR, a Python wrapper for IgBLAST v1.9, with IMGT germline references. Reads were filtered out if the reads had weak V/J assignments (E-value above 1e-6), no CDR3, stop codons, out-of-frame junctions, or ambiguous translated residues. A V3J clonotype was defined by an identical inferred V gene, J gene, and CDR3 amino acid sequence. Percentage overlap between repertoires was calculated by dividing the number of shared unique clonotypes by the size of the smaller repertoire. Repertoire richness was assessed with RTK rarefaction, the Chao1 estimator, and Recon v2.1 estimates of unobserved clonotypes. Generation probabilities for all TCRbeta clonotypes obtained by the gDNA method from a few donors were computed using OLGA. TCRdb holds this immuneACCESS table with in-frame rearrangements only. Some clones are missing; in checked studies, unresolved V genes explain under half, and the rest has no known cause. V, J and clone size are those of that table, while D and trimming were read from the DNA. Across this sample there are 1,400,000 or so clones, with approximately 98.5% seen only once. The top ten clones comprise 0.3% to 0.45% of the sample.

The sample was naive CD4+ T cells sorted from blood. What this sample's cell subset or site label stands for: CD45RA+ positively selected. The V gene is TRBV28 and the J gene is TRBJ2-7; confidence is insufficient to name the D gene. The sequence came from a man younger than 45 in good health. The nucleotide sequence is TGTGCCAGCGCTAGGTACGAGCAGTACTTC. This yields the protein CASARYEQYF.